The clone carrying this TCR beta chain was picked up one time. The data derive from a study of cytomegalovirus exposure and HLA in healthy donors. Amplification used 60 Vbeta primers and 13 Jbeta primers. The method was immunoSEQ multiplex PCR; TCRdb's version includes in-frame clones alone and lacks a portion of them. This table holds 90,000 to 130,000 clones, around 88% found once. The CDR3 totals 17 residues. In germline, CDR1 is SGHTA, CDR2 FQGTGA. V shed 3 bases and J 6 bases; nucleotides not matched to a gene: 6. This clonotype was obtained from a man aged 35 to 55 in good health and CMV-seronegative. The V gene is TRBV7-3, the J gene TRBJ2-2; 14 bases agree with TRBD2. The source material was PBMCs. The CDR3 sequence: CASSFRLAGGLAGELFF. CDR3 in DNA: TGTGCCAGCAGCTTCAGACTAGCGGGGGGGCTGGCCGGGGAGCTGTTTTTT.